The next 5 T cell receptor beta chains were all read from a single sample in a study of PD-1 blockade in classical Hodgkin lymphoma. Time point indicated: cycle 4 day 1 (C4D1), after less than 7 weeks of nivolumab. Relapse after autologous stem cell transplantation occurred in every patient, and brentuximab vedotin exposure varied. TCRdb's table, derived via immunoSEQ multiplex PCR, lists solely in-frame clones and lacks some. The sample has tens of thousands of clones, more than 75% seen once. The sequences come from peripheral blood mononuclear cells (PBMCs), collected before the fourth cycle of nivolumab. The receptors were gathered from a human donor with classical Hodgkin lymphoma.

This clone appeared a single time. This chain links TRBV19 with TRBJ1-5; 7 positions agree with TRBD1. Germline CDR1 is LNHDA and CDR2 is SQIVND (reference sequence). With 6 bases clipped from V and 4 bases from J, the junction kept 9 bases outside the gene matches. CDR3 size: 15 residues. The CDR3 DNA follows: TGTGCCAGTAGCATGGGGAGGGGGCGAAATCAGCCCCAGCATTTT. Translated, it gives CASSMGRGRNQPQHF.

This chain joins TRBV10-3 and TRBJ1-2; the D gene is possibly TRBD1 (5 bases). This CDR3 is built from 13 residues. Germline assignment: CDR1 ENHRY and CDR2 SYGVKD. Trimming removed 6 bases from V and 2 bases from J, with 10 bases in between. In DNA form, the CDR3 reads TGTGCCATCAGCGACCGGGACAACTATGGCTACACCTTC. It codes for CAISDRDNYGYTF.

The chain has TRBV27 and TRBJ2-4; 7 nucleotides agree with TRBD2. CDR3 size: 14 residues. Trimming took 7 bases from V and 9 from J; bases not matched to a gene: 12. Germline assignment: CDR1 MNHEY and CDR2 SMNVEV (reference sequence). The CDR3, as DNA: TGTGCCAGCATCTCCGGAGGCCCGGGGGGCATTCAGTACTTC. Translating it yields CASISGGPGGIQYF.

The V and J genes are TRBV6-5 and TRBJ1-1; D not resolved. Germline-derived CDR1 and CDR2 are MNHEY and SVGAGI. The CDR3 is 13 residues long. With 0 bases removed from V and 7 bases from J, the gap between germline ends came to 9 bases. The DNA for the CDR3 is TGTGCCAGCAGTTACTCGGGAAGGGTTGAAGCTTTCTTT. Translated, it gives CASSYSGRVEAFF.

This chain links TRBV19 with TRBJ2-1; no reliable D call. CDR1 LNHDA and CDR2 SQIVND come from the germline V gene (reference sequence). The CDR3 runs to 14 residues. Trimming took 1 base from V and 7 from J, leaving 11 bases between them. The DNA of the CDR3 is TGTGCCAGTAGTATAGGTCCAGCAGGAAATGAGCAGTTCTTC. As protein: CASSIGPAGNEQFF.